These 8 T cell receptor beta chains were sequenced from one sample in a study of blood T cell repertoires in COVID-19. The repertoire was sequenced with immunoSEQ multiplex PCR; TCRdb's copy has only in-frame clones and lacks some. The sample consists of 300,000 to 500,000 clones, roughly 87% of them appearing once. Material: PBMCs or T cells enriched from blood (not recorded which). The source of these receptors is a woman aged 40 to 49 with acute COVID-19.

J is TRBJ1-2 and V is TRBV4-1; 7 positions match TRBD1. Looked up from germline, CDR1 is MGHRA and CDR2 is YSYEKL. V lost 2 bases, J lost 7 bases, and 4 bases stayed unmatched. There are 13 residues in the CDR3. In DNA form, the CDR3 reads TGCGCCAGCAGCCAAACAGGGGTGGCTGGCTACACCTTC. Translating gives CASSQTGVAGYTF.

This clone was seen more than once but under ten times. The chain couples TRBV18 to TRBJ2-6; TRBD2 aligns across 7 bases. After removal of 2 bases from V and 0 bases from J, the junction contained 10 bases not matched to a gene. Germline values: CDR1 KGHSH, CDR2 LQKENI. CDR3 length: 19 residues. The CDR3 sequence: CASSPSAGREGSGANVLTF. CDR3 sequence (DNA): TGTGCCAGCTCACCATCGGCAGGAAGGGAGGGCTCTGGGGCCAACGTCCTGACTTTC.

This chain links TRBV6-5 with TRBJ1-5; 9 nucleotides match TRBD1. The CDR3 covers 14 residues. The V gene's germline CDR1 is MNHEY and CDR2 SVGAGI. The ends lost 7 bases at V and 4 bases at J; junction bases unmatched: 5. This CDR3 is CASTGQGPNQPQHF. CDR3 coding DNA: TGTGCCAGCACGGGACAGGGCCCTAATCAGCCCCAGCATTTT.

The chain employs TRBV9 and TRBJ2-2; D is undetermined. CDR3 length: 14 amino acids. Germline values: CDR1 SGDLS, CDR2 YYNGEE. The V gene lost 2 bases and the J gene lost 1 base, with 6 bases spanning the gap. The CDR3 reads CASSVSRNTGELFF. The DNA of the CDR3 is TGTGCCAGCAGCGTGAGCCGGAACACCGGGGAGCTGTTTTTT.

The genes are TRBV7-2 and TRBJ1-1, with D possibly matching TRBD1 (5 bases). CDR3 length: 15 residues. Germline V gene data show CDR1 as SGHTA and CDR2 as FQGNSA. The V and J ends lost 2 bases and 5 bases respectively, with 15 bases between them. The CDR3 sequence: CASSLFLGGYTEAFF. CDR3 coding DNA: TGTGCCAGCAGCTTATTCCTGGGGGGGTATACTGAAGCTTTCTTT.

Written as DNA, the CDR3 is TGTGCCACCGCGGGACAGATAAATGAAAAACTGTTTTTT. Translated: CATAGQINEKLFF. This chain uses TRBV19 with TRBJ1-4; 7 positions match TRBD1. Germline assignment: CDR1 LNHDA and CDR2 SQIVND (reference sequence). This CDR3 is 13 amino acids long. J gave up 5 bases and V 10 bases, and 7 bases lay outside the gene matches.

The rearrangement links TRBV2 to TRBJ2-7, with D perhaps TRBD1 (5 bases). Germline CDR1 SNHLY, CDR2 FYNNEI. With 6 bases removed from V and 0 bases from J, the gap between germline ends came to 15 bases. This CDR3 has 15 residues. The CDR3 loop reads CASRAIQGPSYEQYF. Here the CDR3 DNA reads TGTGCCAGCAGGGCAATCCAGGGTCCCTCCTACGAGCAGTACTTC.

The chain uses TRBV12-5 and TRBJ1-1; 10 nucleotides match TRBD1. Germline CDR1 LGHNT, CDR2 FRNRAP. Unmatched junction bases numbered 12, after V lost 1 base and J lost 4 bases. The CDR3 length is 18 residues. The DNA for the CDR3 is TGTGCTAGTGGTTTGGCCTCTCGGGACAGGGGTTGGGGCACTGAAGCTTTCTTT. This sequence encodes CASGLASRDRGWGTEAFF.